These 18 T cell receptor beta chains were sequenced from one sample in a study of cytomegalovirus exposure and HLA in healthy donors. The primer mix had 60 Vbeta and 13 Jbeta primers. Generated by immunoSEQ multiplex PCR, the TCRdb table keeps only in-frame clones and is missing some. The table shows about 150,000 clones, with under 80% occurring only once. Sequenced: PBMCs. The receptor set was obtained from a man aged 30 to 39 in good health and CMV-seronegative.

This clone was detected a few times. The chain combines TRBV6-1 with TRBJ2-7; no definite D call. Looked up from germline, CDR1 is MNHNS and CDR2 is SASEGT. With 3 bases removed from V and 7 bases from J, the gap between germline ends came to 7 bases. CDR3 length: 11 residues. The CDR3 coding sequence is TGTGCCAGCAGTGACAGGTATGAGCAGTACTTC. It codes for CASSDRYEQYF.

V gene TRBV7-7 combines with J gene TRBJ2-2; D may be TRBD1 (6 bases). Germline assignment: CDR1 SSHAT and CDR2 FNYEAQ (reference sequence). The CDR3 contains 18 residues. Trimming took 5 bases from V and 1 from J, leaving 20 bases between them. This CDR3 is CASSAGTPPNRNTGELFF. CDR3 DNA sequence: TGTGCCAGCAGCGCCGGGACACCCCCGAATAGGAACACCGGGGAGCTGTTTTTT.

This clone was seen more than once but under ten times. The CDR3 region has the DNA TGCAGCGTGGCAAACCCCGGACAGGGGAACACCGGGGAGCTGTTTTTT. It yields the protein CSVANPGQGNTGELFF. The J gene is TRBJ2-2, the V gene TRBV29-1; 8 bases fit TRBD1. CDR3 length: 16 amino acids. Germline V gene data show CDR1 as SQVTM and CDR2 as ANQGSEA. V lost 6 bases to trimming and J lost 1 base; unmatched junction nucleotides: 10.

The CDR3 sequence: CSLTRGGVNTEAFF. The DNA for the CDR3 is TGCAGCTTAACCCGGGGGGGGGTGAACACTGAAGCTTTCTTT. The chain combines TRBV29-1 with TRBJ1-1; tentative D call: TRBD1 (5 bases). CDR1 is SQVTM and CDR2 is ANQGSEA in the germline V gene. Trimming shortened V by 8 bases and J by 0 bases, and 16 bases separated the two germline ends. This CDR3 has 14 amino acids.

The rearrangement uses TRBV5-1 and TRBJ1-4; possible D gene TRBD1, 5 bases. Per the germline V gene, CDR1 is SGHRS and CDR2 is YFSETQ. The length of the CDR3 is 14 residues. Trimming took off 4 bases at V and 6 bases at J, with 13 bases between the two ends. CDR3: CASSRGTADEKLFF. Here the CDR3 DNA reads TGCGCCAGCAGCCGGGGGACTGCGGATGAAAAACTGTTTTTT.

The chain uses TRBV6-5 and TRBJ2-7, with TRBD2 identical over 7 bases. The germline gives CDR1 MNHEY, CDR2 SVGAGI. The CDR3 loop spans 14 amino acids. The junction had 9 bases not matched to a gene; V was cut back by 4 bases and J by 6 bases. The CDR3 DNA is TGTGCCAGCAGTTCCCCCCAAGCGGGGCGCGAGCAGTACTTC. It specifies CASSSPQAGREQYF.

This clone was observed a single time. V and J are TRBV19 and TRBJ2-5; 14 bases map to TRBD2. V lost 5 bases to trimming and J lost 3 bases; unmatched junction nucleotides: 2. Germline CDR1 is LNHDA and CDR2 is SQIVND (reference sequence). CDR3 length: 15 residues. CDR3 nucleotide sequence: TGTGCCAGTAGTCCGGGACTAGCGGGGGAAGAGACCCAGTACTTC. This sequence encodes CASSPGLAGEETQYF.

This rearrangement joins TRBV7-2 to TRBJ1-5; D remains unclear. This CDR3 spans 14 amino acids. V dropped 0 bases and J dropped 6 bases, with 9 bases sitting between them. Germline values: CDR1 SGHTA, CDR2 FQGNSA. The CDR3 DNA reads TGTGCCAGCAGCTTAGCGGACGGGAGTCAGCCCCAGCATTTT. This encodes CASSLADGSQPQHF.

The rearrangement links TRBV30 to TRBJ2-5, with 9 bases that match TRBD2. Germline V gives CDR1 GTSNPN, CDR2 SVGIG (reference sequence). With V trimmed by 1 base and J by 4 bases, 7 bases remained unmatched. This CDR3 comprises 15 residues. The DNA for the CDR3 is TGTGCCTGGAGTGGGCTAGCGGGGACGGGAGAGACCCAGTACTTC. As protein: CAWSGLAGTGETQYF.

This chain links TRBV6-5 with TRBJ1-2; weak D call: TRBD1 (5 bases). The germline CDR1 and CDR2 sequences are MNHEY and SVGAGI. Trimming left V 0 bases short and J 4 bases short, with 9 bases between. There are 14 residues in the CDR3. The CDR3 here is CASSYSYGGYGYTF. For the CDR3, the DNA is TGTGCCAGCAGTTACTCGTACGGGGGCTATGGCTACACCTTC.

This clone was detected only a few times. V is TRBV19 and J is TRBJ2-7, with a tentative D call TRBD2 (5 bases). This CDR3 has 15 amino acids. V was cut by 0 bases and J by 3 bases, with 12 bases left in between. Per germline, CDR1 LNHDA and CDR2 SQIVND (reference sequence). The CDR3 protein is CASSIDGRTYYEQYF. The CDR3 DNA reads TGTGCCAGTAGTATAGATGGCAGGACTTACTACGAGCAGTACTTC.

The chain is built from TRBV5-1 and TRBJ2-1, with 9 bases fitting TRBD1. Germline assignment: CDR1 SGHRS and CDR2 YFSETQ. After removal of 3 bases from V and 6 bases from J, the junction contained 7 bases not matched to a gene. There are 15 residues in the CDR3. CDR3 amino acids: CASSWGPGQGNEQFF. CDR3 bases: TGCGCCAGCAGCTGGGGACCGGGACAGGGCAATGAGCAGTTCTTC.

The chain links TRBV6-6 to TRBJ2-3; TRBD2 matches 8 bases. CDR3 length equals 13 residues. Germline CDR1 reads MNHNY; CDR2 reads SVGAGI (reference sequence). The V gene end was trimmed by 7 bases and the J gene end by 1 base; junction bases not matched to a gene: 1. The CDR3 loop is CASMTSGTDTQYF. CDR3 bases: TGTGCCAGCATGACTAGCGGCACAGATACGCAGTATTTT.

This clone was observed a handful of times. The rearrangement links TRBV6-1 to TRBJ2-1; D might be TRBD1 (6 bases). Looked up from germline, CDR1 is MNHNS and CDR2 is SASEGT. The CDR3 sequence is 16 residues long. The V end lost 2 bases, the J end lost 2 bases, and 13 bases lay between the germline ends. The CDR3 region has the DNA TGTGCCAGCAGTGAATCTCAGGGGTTGCCCTACAATGAGCAGTTCTTC. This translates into CASSESQGLPYNEQFF.

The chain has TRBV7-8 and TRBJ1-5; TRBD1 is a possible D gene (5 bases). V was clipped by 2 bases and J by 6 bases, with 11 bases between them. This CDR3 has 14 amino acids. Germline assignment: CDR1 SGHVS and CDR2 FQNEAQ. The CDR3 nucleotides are TGTGCCAGCAGCTTACAAGGGAGGGGTCAGCCCCAGCATTTT. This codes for CASSLQGRGQPQHF.

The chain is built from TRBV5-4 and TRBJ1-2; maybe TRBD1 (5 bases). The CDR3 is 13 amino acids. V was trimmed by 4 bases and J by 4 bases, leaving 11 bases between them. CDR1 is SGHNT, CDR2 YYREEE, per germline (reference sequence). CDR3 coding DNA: TGTGCCAGCAGCCCCCCGGGGGGCTATGGCTACACCTTC. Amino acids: CASSPPGGYGYTF.

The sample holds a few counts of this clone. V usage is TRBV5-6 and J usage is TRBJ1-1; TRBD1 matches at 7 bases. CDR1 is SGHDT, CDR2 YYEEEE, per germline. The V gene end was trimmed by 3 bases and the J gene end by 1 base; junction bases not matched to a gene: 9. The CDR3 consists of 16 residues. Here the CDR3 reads CASSSAPTGQNTEAFF. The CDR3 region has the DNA TGTGCCAGCAGCTCGGCCCCGACAGGGCAGAACACTGAAGCTTTCTTT.

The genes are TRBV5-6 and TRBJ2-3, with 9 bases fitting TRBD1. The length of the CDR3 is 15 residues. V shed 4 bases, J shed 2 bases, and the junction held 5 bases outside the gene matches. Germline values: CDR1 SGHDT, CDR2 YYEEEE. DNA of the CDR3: TGTGCCAGCAGCCTAAGGGACAGGGTCACAGATACGCAGTATTTT. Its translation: CASSLRDRVTDTQYF.